These T cell receptor beta chains were read from a single sample in a study of control samples from healthy donors and cancer patients. Some clones are missing from TCRdb's copy, which holds only in-frame ones; the method was immunoSEQ multiplex PCR. The table lists roughly 92,000 clones, roughly nine tenths of them singletons. What was sequenced was blood. These receptors were obtained from a woman aged 55-75 years in good health. Each CDR3 is given with its conserved first and last residue. The D gene is left open where the match is weak. Clone sizes are given selectively: once, few, many, or a class where the clone is expanded.

j_call clone_size v_call d_call cdr3_length cdr3_aa cdr3_nt
TRBJ2-5 - TRBV18 - 16 CASSPTADPSPETQYF TGTGCCAGCTCACCCACGGCGGACCCCTCCCCAGAGACCCAGTACTTC
TRBJ2-1 once TRBV10-3 - 14 CAISESKTYNEQFF TGTGCCATCAGTGAGTCGAAGACCTACAATGAGCAGTTCTTC
TRBJ1-6 - TRBV30 - 14 CAWTLPRGRSPLHF TGTGCCTGGACTCTCCCGAGAGGGAGATCACCCCTCCACTTT
TRBJ1-2 - TRBV6-6 - 13 CASSYAGEYGYTF TGTGCCAGCAGTTACGCCGGGGAGTATGGCTACACCTTC
TRBJ2-3 - TRBV7-6 - 16 CASSLATGPYTDTQYF TGTGCCAGCAGCTTAGCCACGGGACCATACACAGATACGCAGTATTTT
TRBJ2-1 - TRBV2 TRBD2 17 CASSDLRQRDLVNEQFF TGTGCCAGCAGTGACCTTAGGCAGCGGGATCTAGTTAATGAGCAGTTCTTC
TRBJ1-1 - TRBV5-1 - 13 CASTLDRNTEAFF TGCGCCAGCACCCTGGACAGGAACACTGAAGCTTTCTTT
TRBJ1-1 - TRBV11-3 TRBD1 14 CASSLEGQDTEAFF TGTGCCAGCAGCTTAGAGGGACAGGACACTGAAGCTTTCTTT
TRBJ1-5 - TRBV5-1 TRBD1 16 CASSPPHLDRGQPQHF TGCGCCAGCAGCCCACCGCACCTAGACAGGGGCCAGCCCCAGCATTTT
TRBJ1-1 - TRBV7-7 - 12 CASSPLQGRAFF TGTGCCAGCAGCCCACTCCAGGGTAGAGCTTTCTTT
TRBJ1-5 - TRBV7-9 - 17 CASSLAIQGSYNQPQHF TGTGCCAGCAGCTTAGCGATCCAGGGGTCATACAATCAGCCCCAGCATTTT
TRBJ2-5 - TRBV11-3 - 15 CASSLDRDVGKTQYF TGTGCCAGCAGCTTAGATAGGGATGTGGGAAAGACCCAGTACTTC
TRBJ1-5 few TRBV6-1 - 15 CASSEAAAGSQPQHF TGTGCCAGCAGTGAAGCGGCAGCGGGGTCTCAGCCCCAGCATTTT
TRBJ1-5 - TRBV9 - 15 CASSVEAGGSGPQHF TGTGCCAGCAGCGTAGAGGCGGGGGGATCCGGGCCCCAGCATTTT
TRBJ2-1 - TRBV7-9 - 11 CASSLVDEQFF TGTGCCAGCAGCTTAGTCGATGAGCAGTTCTTC
TRBJ1-2 - TRBV6-5 TRBD1 15 CASSLRGRRLDGYTF TGTGCCAGCAGTCTAAGGGGGCGCCGTCTGGATGGCTACACCTTC
TRBJ1-1 - TRBV3-1/TRBV3-2 - 15 CASSQGGRTNTEAFF TGTGCCAGCAGCCAAGGGGGTCGAACTAACACTGAAGCTTTCTTT
TRBJ2-7 - TRBV2 - 15 CASSPNIGWFYEQYF TGTGCCAGCAGTCCTAACATTGGATGGTTTTACGAGCAGTACTTC
TRBJ2-7 - TRBV11-3 TRBD2 16 CASSWRTSGSSYEQYF TGTGCCAGCAGCTGGAGGACTAGCGGGAGTTCCTACGAGCAGTACTTC
TRBJ1-4 - TRBV19 - 12 CATRGGDEKLFF TGTGCCACCAGGGGAGGGGATGAAAAACTGTTTTTT
TRBJ2-5 once TRBV28 TRBD2 15 CASSFMSGRWGTQYF TGTGCCAGCAGTTTTATGAGCGGGAGATGGGGGACCCAGTACTTC
TRBJ2-3 - TRBV29-1 - 16 CSVEDASGSNTDTQYF TGCAGCGTTGAAGATGCGAGCGGGTCTAACACAGATACGCAGTATTTT
TRBJ1-5 once TRBV5-5 - 14 CASSLWQSNQPQHF TGTGCCAGCAGCTTATGGCAGAGCAATCAGCCCCAGCATTTT
TRBJ2-3 - TRBV5-1 TRBD2 16 CASSLGTSGRTDTQYF TGCGCCAGCAGCTTAGGGACTAGCGGGAGAACAGATACGCAGTATTTT
TRBJ2-1 - TRBV14 - 14 CASSQHHLGAEQFF TGTGCCAGCAGCCAACACCATCTAGGGGCTGAGCAGTTCTTC
TRBJ1-1 - TRBV18 - 15 CASSPRGGRYTEAFF TGTGCCAGCTCACCAAGGGGGGGGAGGTACACTGAAGCTTTCTTT
TRBJ2-5 - TRBV15 TRBD2 16 CATSTERGGLKETQYF TGTGCCACCAGCACTGAGCGGGGGGGCCTCAAAGAGACCCAGTACTTC
TRBJ2-7 - TRBV6-1 - 14 CASSDIGGASEQYF TGTGCCAGCAGTGATATCGGGGGAGCGTCCGAGCAGTACTTC
TRBJ2-1 - TRBV3-1/TRBV3-2 - 15 CASSPPRAYRNEQFF TGTGCCAGCAGCCCCCCAAGGGCCTACCGAAATGAGCAGTTCTTC
TRBJ1-1 - TRBV7-6 - 13 CASSPMEGTEAFF TGTGCCAGCAGCCCTATGGAGGGCACTGAAGCTTTCTTT
TRBJ2-1 - TRBV28 TRBD2 14 CASTLLAPNNEQFF TGTGCCAGCACCTTACTAGCGCCTAACAATGAGCAGTTCTTC
TRBJ2-7 - TRBV27 - 14 CASSLPGSIYEQYF TGTGCCAGCAGTTTGCCGGGGTCGATCTACGAGCAGTACTTC
TRBJ2-3 once TRBV18 TRBD1 15 CASSQVTGNTDTQYF TGTGCCAGCTCACAAGTGACAGGGAACACAGATACGCAGTATTTT
TRBJ2-3 - TRBV24-1 - 15 CATSDSRDHPDTQYF TGTGCCACCAGTGATTCCCGGGACCATCCAGATACGCAGTATTTT
TRBJ2-5 - TRBV2 - 14 CASGGSGLQETQYF TGTGCCAGCGGGGGATCGGGCCTACAAGAGACCCAGTACTTC
TRBJ1-2 - TRBV6-6 TRBD1 15 CASSFSGGLSDGYTF TGTGCCAGCAGTTTCTCAGGGGGCCTGTCTGATGGCTACACCTTC
TRBJ2-3 once TRBV11-3 - 11 CASSSAHTQYF TGTGCCAGCAGCTCAGCTCATACGCAGTATTTT
TRBJ1-2 - TRBV7-3 - 13 CASSPRGNYGYTF TGTGCCAGCAGCCCCAGGGGAAACTATGGCTACACCTTC
TRBJ1-1 - TRBV28 - 14 CASSLPAMNTEAFF TGTGCCAGCAGTCTCCCAGCCATGAACACTGAAGCTTTCTTT
TRBJ1-6 - TRBV7-8 - 13 CASSLVRGVPLHF TGTGCCAGCAGCTTAGTACGGGGCGTCCCCCTCCACTTT
TRBJ2-3 - TRBV7-3 TRBD1 14 CASSPDRVPDTQYF TGTGCCAGCAGCCCCGACAGGGTCCCAGATACGCAGTATTTT
TRBJ1-2 few TRBV5-8 - 14 CASIPGHPNSGYTF TGTGCCAGCATCCCGGGACATCCCAATTCGGGCTACACCTTC
TRBJ1-2 - TRBV10-3 - 15 CAISESTGQNYGYTF TGTGCCATCAGTGAGTCGACCGGGCAGAACTATGGCTACACCTTC
TRBJ2-2 once TRBV6-2/TRBV6-3 - 13 CASSSTDTGELFF TGTGCCAGCAGTTCGACTGACACCGGGGAGCTGTTTTTT
TRBJ1-4 - TRBV18 - 13 CASSSRGNEKLFF TGTGCCAGCTCCTCCCGGGGCAATGAAAAACTGTTTTTT
TRBJ2-1 - TRBV7-2 TRBD2 15 CASRAGGKPYNEQFF TGTGCCAGTCGAGCGGGGGGGAAGCCCTACAATGAGCAGTTCTTC
TRBJ2-5 - TRBV11-2 TRBD2 19 CASSPLLGTSGSPQETQYF TGTGCCAGCAGTCCCCTTCTCGGGACTAGCGGGAGCCCGCAAGAGACCCAGTACTTC
TRBJ1-1 - TRBV12-5 - 17 CASGLVPQAARNTEAFF TGTGCTAGTGGTTTGGTACCCCAGGCCGCTCGGAACACTGAAGCTTTCTTT
TRBJ2-3 few TRBV6-4 TRBD2 15 CASSPGGASTDTQYF TGTGCCAGCAGCCCGGGGGGGGCTAGCACAGATACGCAGTATTTT